Sequencing of this T cell receptor beta chain was carried out in a study of cytomegalovirus exposure and HLA in healthy donors. For the study at large: The 110 or so validation repertoires used a platform that matched the one used for the 600 to 700 first-cohort repertoires, as a later analysis reported.

Using immunoSEQ multiplex PCR, the repertoire was profiled, and TCRdb retains in-frame clones only, with some absent. Here the sample spans 140,000 or so clones, 80% to 90% being singletons. J was trimmed by 2 bases and V by 11 bases; bases with no gene match: 6. Germline V lookup: CDR1 MDHEN, CDR2 SYDVKM. The CDR3 has 13 amino acids. Study observations and caveats: Subsequent analysis showed first-cohort TCR clusters tending to co-occur in 95 to 150 validation repertoires.

Worth noting for this clone: Its antigen is unidentified.

The sequenced sample consisted of PBMCs. This sequence originates from a woman in her 30s in good health and CMV-seropositive. The rearrangement uses TRBV28 and TRBJ2-1, with TRBD1 matching over 7 bases. Written as DNA, the CDR3 is TGTGCCGCAAGGGGACAGCCCTACAATGAGCAGTTCTTC. It encodes CAARGQPYNEQFF.